Below are 25 T cell receptor beta chains sequenced from a single sample in a study of blood T cells in healthy people across ages. Primers used in a second PCR of roughly 7 to 12 cycles were a sample-barcoded 5' primer and a J-beta primer mix. TCRdb itself ran the 5' RACE reads through MiXCR, one entry per CDR3 protein. The sample shows fewer than 2,000,000 distinct CDR3 sequences, approximately 32% of them seen only once. The sample consisted of blood. The source is a woman in her 30s in good health.

This clonotype was counted between two and nine times. The chain employs TRBV27 and TRBJ2-1, with 7 bases matching TRBD2. The CDR3 extends over 14 amino acids. Germline CDR1 is MNHEY and CDR2 is SMNVEV (reference sequence). The trim removed 2 bases at V and 7 bases at J, leaving 5 bases unmatched. The chain's CDR3 is CASSLRLAVNEQFF. As DNA, the CDR3 is TGTGCCAGCAGTTTACGGCTAGCGGTAAATGAGCAGTTCTTC.

This clonotype has just a few counts. The chain employs TRBV6-5 and TRBJ2-3; 7 bases fit TRBD1. Germline V CDR1 and CDR2: MNHEY, SVGAGI. The V and J ends lost 5 bases and 6 bases, in that order; junction bases with no gene match: 5. There are 13 residues in the CDR3. The CDR3 region is CASSTGAGDTQYF. The CDR3 coding sequence is TGTGCCAGCAGTACAGGGGCAGGGGATACGCAGTATTTT.

This clonotype has more than one count but fewer than ten. V is TRBV27 and J is TRBJ1-2; perhaps TRBD1 as D (5 bases). Trimming removed 6 bases at V and 4 bases at J, with 18 bases between. This CDR3 region has 15 residues. Germline lookup yields CDR1 MNHEY and CDR2 SMNVEV (reference sequence). The CDR3 DNA is TGTGCCAGCAGGGGGGTGGTTGGGACTTTCTATGGCTACACCTTC. Amino acid sequence: CASRGVVGTFYGYTF.

This clonotype showed up just a few times. V gene TRBV5-1 combines with J gene TRBJ2-7, with 7 bases that match TRBD1. Germline CDR1 SGHRS, CDR2 YFSETQ. The V segment lost 4 bases and the J segment 3 bases; nucleotides outside the gene matches: 7. The CDR3 spans 14 residues. CDR3 sequence: CASSKRQGFYEQYF. The DNA of the CDR3 is TGCGCCAGCAGCAAAAGACAGGGCTTCTACGAGCAGTACTTC.

This sequence joins TRBV12-3 or TRBV12-4 and TRBJ1-1; D is perhaps TRBD1 (5 bases). The CDR3 contains 17 residues. V was clipped by 5 bases and J by 0 bases, with 19 bases between them. For the CDR3, the DNA is TGTGCCAGCAGTATAAAAATCGCCAGGGAGCTGAACACTGAAGCTTTCTTT. Translated: CASSIKIARELNTEAFF.

In the case of this clonotype: A junction end diverges from the germline sequence, so it may reflect a read error. This chain uses TRBV6-4 with TRBJ2-7, with D perhaps matching TRBD2 (7 bases). Germline V gene sequence: CDR1 MRHNA, CDR2 SNTAGT. The CDR3 is made up of 13 amino acids. The CDR3 sequence: CAISESRGGEQYF. For the CDR3, the DNA is TGTGCCATCAGTGAGTCTAGGGGGGGAGAGCAGTACTTC.

The rearrangement joins TRBV20-1 to TRBJ1-1; D unclear. Germline-derived CDR1 and CDR2 are DFQATT and SNEGSKA (reference sequence). The CDR3 extends over 12 amino acids. The chain's CDR3 is CNPRAVSTEAFF. The CDR3 DNA follows: TGCAACCCGAGAGCGGTCTCCACTGAAGCTTTCTTT.

This rearrangement joins TRBV3-1 to TRBJ1-5; unclear D gene. Per germline, CDR1 LGHDT and CDR2 YNNKEL (reference sequence). The V and J ends lost 0 bases and 7 bases respectively, with 10 bases between them. CDR3 length: 14 amino acids. Written as DNA, the CDR3 is TGTGCCAGCAGCCAAGACTCCCGGGCCCAGCCCCAGCATTTT. It encodes CASSQDSRAQPQHF.

The chain links TRBV25-1 to TRBJ1-2; 7 bases map to TRBD1. Trimming removed 0 bases from V and 4 bases from J; junction bases left unmatched: 5. CDR1 MGHDK and CDR2 SYGVNS come from the germline V gene. The CDR3 is made up of 15 amino acids. CDR3 amino acids: CASSEYEGQSYGYTF. CDR3 sequence (DNA): TGTGCCAGCAGTGAATATGAGGGACAGAGCTATGGCTACACCTTC.

This clonotype has more than one count but fewer than ten. The V gene is TRBV7-3, the J gene TRBJ1-2; TRBD1 might be the D (5 bases). Trimming pared 5 bases from V and 2 bases from J, leaving 15 bases between. The CDR3 length is 15 residues. CDR1 and CDR2 from the germline V gene are SGHTA and FQGTGA. CDR3 protein: CASSPNYGGNYGYTF. The CDR3 coding sequence is TGTGCCAGCAGCCCGAACTATGGGGGAAACTATGGCTACACCTTC.

The rearrangement joins TRBV10-3 to TRBJ2-2, with 10 bases that match TRBD2. J was trimmed by 3 bases and V by 3 bases; bases with no gene match: 1. The CDR3 totals 15 residues. Germline CDR1 ENHRY, CDR2 SYGVKD. The CDR3 reads CAISDLAGDTGELFF. The CDR3 DNA sequence: TGTGCCATCAGTGATCTAGCGGGGGACACCGGGGAGCTGTTTTTT.

This clonotype showed up just a few times. The rearrangement links TRBV3-1 to TRBJ2-3, with D perhaps TRBD1 or TRBD2 (5 bases each). The length of the CDR3 is 16 residues. The germline V gene encodes CDR1 LGHDT and CDR2 YNNKEL (reference sequence). The germline V and J ends were trimmed by 2 bases and 5 bases, with 17 bases remaining between them. This chain's CDR3 is CASSQRGRTSGDTQYF. The CDR3 DNA is TGTGCCAGCAGCCAAAGGGGACGCACCTCAGGAGATACGCAGTATTTT.

The CDR3 loop reads CASSPSWLAGGETQYF. The CDR3 nucleotides are TGCGCCAGCAGCCCTTCTTGGTTAGCGGGTGGGGAGACCCAGTACTTC. The rearrangement uses TRBV4-1 and TRBJ2-5; 7 bases align to TRBD2. The germline CDR1 and CDR2 sequences are MGHRA and YSYEKL. The V gene end was trimmed by 4 bases and the J gene end by 5 bases; junction bases not matched to a gene: 13. This CDR3 comprises 16 residues.

The chain joins TRBV27 to TRBJ1-5; D may be TRBD1 (5 bases). The CDR3 loop spans 16 amino acids. Trimming stripped 2 bases from V and 2 bases from J, with 13 bases between. In germline, CDR1 is MNHEY, CDR2 SMNVEV (reference sequence). CDR3 protein: CASSLRAGAGNQPQHF. In DNA, the CDR3 is TGTGCCAGCAGTTTAAGGGCCGGGGCGGGCAATCAGCCCCAGCATTTT.

V and J are TRBV2 and TRBJ2-1; D ambiguous. The CDR3 covers 13 residues. Germline CDR1 reads SNHLY; CDR2 reads FYNNEI. V was cut by 6 bases and J by 10 bases, with 16 bases left in between. The DNA of the CDR3 is TGTGCCAGCAGCTCCATCCTGGAGTCGGAGCAGTTCTTC. This codes for CASSSILESEQFF.

The chain uses TRBV6-4 and TRBJ2-5, with unresolved D. This CDR3 spans 15 amino acids. V lost 6 bases and J lost 2, with 16 bases in between. The germline V gene encodes CDR1 MRHNA and CDR2 SNTAGT. CDR3: CASSYTWQPQETQYF. The CDR3 DNA follows: TGTGCCAGCAGCTACACCTGGCAGCCACAAGAGACCCAGTACTTC.

The J gene is TRBJ2-1, the V gene TRBV7-8, with a weak D call TRBD2 (8 bases). The CDR3 is 17 amino acids. The germline V and J ends were trimmed by 1 base and 0 bases, with 13 bases remaining between them. Germline CDR1 reads SGHVS; CDR2 reads FQNEAQ. The CDR3 is CASSLGSGDSSYNEQFF. The CDR3 coding sequence is TGTGCCAGCAGCTTAGGTAGCGGGGACAGCTCCTACAATGAGCAGTTCTTC.

For this clonotype: One junction end does not reproduce the germline sequence, and a read error may be involved. This chain uses TRBV27 with TRBJ2-7; D call uncertain. This CDR3 has 14 residues. Germline CDR1 is MNHEY and CDR2 is SMNVEV (reference sequence). The CDR3 coding sequence is TGTACCAGCAGTTTTGGTTCACCGGTGGACGAGCAGTACTTC. This codes for CTSSFGSPVDEQYF.

Concerning this clonotype itself: The germline gene is not matched at one end of the junction; a read error may be the cause. The chain employs TRBV4-1 and TRBJ1-4; 8 bases are a match to TRBD1. The CDR3 contains 15 residues. Germline V lookup: CDR1 MGHRA, CDR2 YSYEKL. CDR3 in amino acids: CAGSQTGQVNEKLFF. The CDR3 DNA follows: TGCGCCGGCAGCCAGACGGGACAGGTTAATGAAAAACTGTTTTTT.

The V and J genes are TRBV5-5 and TRBJ2-3; D ambiguous. The ends were cut back, 4 bases at V and 10 bases at J, with 19 bases in the middle. Germline loops: CDR1 SGHKS, CDR2 YYEKEE (reference sequence). This CDR3 has 14 amino acids. The DNA for the CDR3 is TGTGCCAGCAGCGTCCCGGGCCCAGGTGCTGCGCAGTATTTT. It encodes CASSVPGPGAAQYF.

The genes are TRBV7-3 and TRBJ2-3; unclear D gene. The CDR3 has 15 residues. Germline V gene data show CDR1 as SGHTA and CDR2 as FQGTGA. Trimming shortened V by 0 bases and J by 4 bases, and 11 bases separated the two germline ends. DNA of the CDR3: TGTGCCAGCAGCTTAACCCCCGTACACGCAGATACGCAGTATTTT. Encoded protein: CASSLTPVHADTQYF.

Concerning this clonotype: The germline gene is not matched at one end of the junction; a read error may be the cause. The CDR3 spells CASSSGNYGYAF. The CDR3 DNA reads as TGTGCCAGCAGCTCAGGAAACTATGGCTACGCCTTC. V gene TRBV12-3 or TRBV12-4 combines with J gene TRBJ1-2; D is ambiguous. The CDR3 extends over 12 amino acids.

The rearrangement uses TRBV5-1 and TRBJ2-5; D call uncertain. The germline V gene has CDR1 SGHRS and CDR2 YFSETQ. CDR3 length equals 17 residues. Trimming took off 0 bases at V and 5 bases at J, with 20 bases between the two ends. The CDR3 region has the DNA TGCGCCAGCAGCTTGGGGAGTTCCAGAATAACGTCGGAGACCCAGTACTTC. Amino acid sequence: CASSLGSSRITSETQYF.

J is TRBJ2-1 and V is TRBV6-4; 10 nucleotides agree with TRBD2. After removal of 3 bases from V and 7 bases from J, the junction contained 9 bases not matched to a gene. The CDR3 is 16 amino acids. Germline V gene sequence: CDR1 MRHNA, CDR2 SNTAGT. The chain's CDR3 is CASSELAGGSGNEQFF. The CDR3 DNA sequence: TGTGCCAGCAGTGAATTAGCGGGGGGTTCGGGGAATGAGCAGTTCTTC.

The gene calls are TRBV27 and TRBJ2-7, with D maybe TRBD2 (6 bases). V was cut by 3 bases and J by 5 bases, with 17 bases left in between. The germline V gene encodes CDR1 MNHEY and CDR2 SMNVEV (reference sequence). The CDR3 loop spans 15 amino acids. In DNA form, the CDR3 reads TGTGCCAGCAGTTTGGGCTCGGGGGTAGGCCACGAGCAGTACTTC. This encodes CASSLGSGVGHEQYF.